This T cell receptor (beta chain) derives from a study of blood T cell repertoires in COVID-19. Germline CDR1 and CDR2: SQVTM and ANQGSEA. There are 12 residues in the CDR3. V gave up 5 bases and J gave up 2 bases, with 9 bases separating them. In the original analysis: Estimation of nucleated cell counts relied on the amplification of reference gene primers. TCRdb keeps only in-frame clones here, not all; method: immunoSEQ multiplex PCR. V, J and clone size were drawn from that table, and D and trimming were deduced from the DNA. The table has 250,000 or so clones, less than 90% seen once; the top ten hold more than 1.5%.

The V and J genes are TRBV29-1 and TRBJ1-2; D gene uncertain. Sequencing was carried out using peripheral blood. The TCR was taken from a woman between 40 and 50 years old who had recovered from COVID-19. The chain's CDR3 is CSVREVNYGYTF. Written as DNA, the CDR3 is TGCAGCGTTCGGGAAGTAAACTATGGCTACACCTTC.